The rows below give T cell receptor beta chains drawn from one sample of a study of identical twins. In TCRdb, the 5' RACE reads were re-called with MiXCR into one record per CDR3 protein. The profile shows around 200,000 distinct CDR3 sequences, approximately 9% of them singletons. Sequencing input: memory (CD45RO+) T cells sorted from blood. The origin of the receptors is a woman aged 18-35 years in good health. Each CDR3 is given with its conserved first and last residue. Fields, in order: clone size, D gene, V gene, J gene, CDR3 protein, CDR3 DNA. A D gene is named only where the DNA matches it firmly. Clone sizes are given selectively: once, few, many, or a class where the clone is expanded.

-	-	TRBV20-1	TRBJ2-3	CSIPFSDTQYF	TGCAGCATACCTTTTTCCGATACGCAGTATTTT
-	-	TRBV15	TRBJ1-6	CATTSRGIGDLALHF	TGTGCCACCACCAGTAGGGGGATCGGCGATTTGGCCCTCCACTTT
-	TRBD2	TRBV12-3/TRBV12-4	TRBJ2-1	CASSPWRESVNEQFF	TGTGCCAGCAGTCCGTGGCGGGAGAGTGTTAATGAGCAGTTCTTC
-	TRBD1	TRBV12-3/TRBV12-4	TRBJ2-4	CASSSQQDRDVAKNIQYF	TGTGCCAGCAGTTCCCAGCAAGACAGGGACGTAGCCAAAAACATTCAGTACTTC
many	-	TRBV5-1	TRBJ1-5	CASRPGGNSNQPQHF	TGCGCCAGCAGGCCGGGGGGGAATAGCAATCAGCCCCAGCATTTT
once	-	TRBV10-2	TRBJ2-1	CASSESRASSYNEQFF	TGCGCCAGCAGTGAGTCGCGGGCGAGCTCCTACAATGAGCAGTTCTTC
few	TRBD1	TRBV5-1	TRBJ2-5	CASSLEGQGEGETQYF	TGCGCCAGCAGCTTGGAGGGACAGGGCGAAGGTGAGACCCAGTACTTC
many	TRBD1	TRBV24-1	TRBJ1-1	CATSDRTGLNTEAFF	TGTGCCACCAGTGACAGGACAGGTTTGAACACTGAAGCTTTCTTT
few	-	TRBV11-2	TRBJ2-1	CASSLTRASGEQFF	TGTGCCAGCAGCCTGACTAGGGCCTCCGGTGAGCAGTTCTTC
few	-	TRBV25-1	TRBJ2-3	CASSEFDTQYF	TGTGCCAGCAGTGAATTTGATACGCAGTATTTT
-	-	TRBV5-1	TRBJ2-5	CASRRAPSEETQYF	TGCGCCAGCCGGCGGGCCCCAAGCGAAGAGACCCAGTACTTC
few	TRBD1	TRBV6-4	TRBJ1-5	CASSVQGGTQPQHF	TGTGCCAGCAGTGTTCAGGGGGGGACTCAGCCCCAGCATTTT
-	-	TRBV18	TRBJ2-1	CASSPPSVAHNEQFF	TGTGCCAGCTCACCACCTAGCGTAGCCCACAATGAGCAGTTCTTC
-	TRBD1	TRBV7-9	TRBJ1-1	CASRQGTGVTEAFF	TGTGCCAGCAGACAAGGCACAGGGGTCACTGAAGCTTTCTTT
-	TRBD2	TRBV6-2/TRBV6-3	TRBJ2-1	CASSSGTSGRNEQFF	TGTGCCAGCAGTTCCGGGACTAGCGGGAGAAATGAGCAGTTCTTC
-	-	TRBV20-1	TRBJ2-1	CSARVGSEAPNEQFF	TGCAGTGCTAGAGTAGGTAGCGAAGCCCCCAATGAGCAGTTCTTC
few	-	TRBV4-3	TRBJ2-3	CASSPEPLGGTQYF	TGCGCCAGCAGCCCGGAACCCTTAGGCGGTACGCAGTATTTT
many	-	TRBV7-6	TRBJ2-1	CASSDYGEQFF	TGTGCCAGCAGCGATTATGGTGAGCAGTTCTTC
-	-	TRBV5-1	TRBJ1-4	CASSLTGRGEKLFF	TGCGCCAGCAGCTTGACGGGGAGGGGCGAAAAACTGTTTTTT
few	-	TRBV29-1	TRBJ2-7	CSVGHSYEQYF	TGCAGCGTTGGACATTCCTACGAGCAGTACTTC
-	TRBD1	TRBV11-2	TRBJ2-7	CASGRDRGREQYF	TGTGCCAGCGGCCGGGACAGGGGGCGCGAGCAGTACTTC
-	TRBD2	TRBV12-3/TRBV12-4	TRBJ2-1	CASSKGLAGVIDEQFF	TGTGCCAGCAGTAAAGGACTAGCGGGAGTTATCGATGAGCAGTTCTTC
many	-	TRBV2	TRBJ2-3	CASSAGSDTQYF	TGTGCCAGCAGTGCGGGGTCAGATACGCAGTATTTT
few	-	TRBV18	TRBJ2-3	CASSPPNGAQYF	TGTGCCAGCTCACCACCGAATGGAGCGCAGTATTTT
-	-	TRBV15	TRBJ2-2	CATSRGGAGNTGELFF	TGTGCCACCAGCAGAGGTGGGGCGGGAAACACCGGGGAGCTGTTTTTT
few	-	TRBV5-1	TRBJ1-1	CASSLAGSAEAFF	TGCGCCAGCAGCTTGGCCGGGTCCGCTGAAGCTTTCTTT
-	TRBD2	TRBV6-6	TRBJ2-2	CASSRAGLGELFF	TGTGCCAGCAGTCGAGCGGGACTCGGGGAGCTGTTTTTT
-	-	TRBV7-9	TRBJ1-3	CASSLTGSGNTIYF	TGTGCCAGCAGCTTAACAGGCTCTGGAAACACCATATATTTT
many	-	TRBV10-3	TRBJ1-2	CAISESTRGTNYGYTF	TGTGCCATCAGTGAGTCAACAAGGGGTACTAACTATGGCTACACCTTC
few	-	TRBV12-3/TRBV12-4	TRBJ1-2	CASSLGGQSGYTF	TGTGCCAGCAGTTTAGGAGGGCAGTCTGGCTACACCTTC
many	-	TRBV6-5	TRBJ2-2	CASHRGGELFF	TGTGCCAGCCACCGCGGCGGGGAGCTGTTTTTT
-	-	TRBV3-1	TRBJ2-7	CASSQDGSEGSYEQYF	TGTGCCAGCAGCCAAGATGGGTCGGAGGGCTCCTACGAGCAGTACTTC
-	TRBD1	TRBV6-5	TRBJ2-1	CASSSNRGRSGEQFF	TGTGCCAGCAGTTCTAACAGGGGGCGGTCTGGCGAGCAGTTCTTC
-	TRBD2	TRBV15	TRBJ2-5	CATSRVTGGKETQYF	TGTGCCACCAGCAGAGTAACCGGGGGGAAAGAGACCCAGTACTTC
-	TRBD2	TRBV7-9	TRBJ2-3	CASSLDLGTTTDTQYF	TGTGCCAGCAGCTTAGACTTGGGGACTACCACAGATACGCAGTATTTT
few	-	TRBV9	TRBJ2-5	CASSRQEQETQYF	TGTGCCAGCAGCCGACAGGAGCAAGAGACCCAGTACTTC
once	TRBD1	TRBV5-1	TRBJ2-5	CASSQTGTEQETQYF	TGCGCCAGCAGCCAAACCGGGACAGAGCAAGAGACCCAGTACTTC
few	-	TRBV25-1	TRBJ2-5	CASSDSGPQGVTQYF	TGTGCCAGCAGTGATTCCGGACCACAAGGGGTGACCCAGTACTTC
-	-	TRBV6-1	TRBJ1-1	CASSEWGADTEAFF	TGTGCCAGCAGTGAATGGGGGGCGGACACTGAAGCTTTCTTT
many	-	TRBV9	TRBJ2-2	CASSVGPHTGELFF	TGTGCCAGCAGCGTAGGGCCCCACACCGGGGAGCTGTTTTTT
few	TRBD2	TRBV2	TRBJ2-1	CATQFGGGYNEQFF	TGTGCCACTCAATTTGGGGGGGGCTACAATGAGCAGTTCTTC
-	-	TRBV2	TRBJ2-1	CASSGSGRARNEQFF	TGTGCCAGCAGTGGATCGGGCCGCGCCCGCAATGAGCAGTTCTTC
few	-	TRBV6-5	TRBJ2-7	CASSYSSYYYEQYF	TGTGCCAGCAGTTACTCGAGCTATTACTACGAGCAGTACTTC
many	TRBD1	TRBV5-1	TRBJ2-7	CASSPGQGVSEQYF	TGCGCCAGCAGCCCGGGACAGGGGGTGAGCGAGCAGTACTTC
-	-	TRBV24-1	TRBJ2-3	CATSSSSRPGDTQYF	TGTGCCACCAGTTCCTCTTCGAGGCCAGGAGATACGCAGTATTTT
-	-	TRBV7-9	TRBJ2-7	CASSLGVGTTGYEQYF	TGTGCCAGCAGCTTAGGGGTGGGCACGACCGGCTACGAGCAGTACTTC
-	-	TRBV7-3	TRBJ2-5	CASSSLAPRETQYF	TGTGCCAGCAGCTCACTAGCTCCCAGGGAGACCCAGTACTTC
-	-	TRBV2	TRBJ2-3	CASSGVGATDTQYF	TGTGCCAGCAGTGGAGTGGGCGCGACAGATACGCAGTATTTT
few	-	TRBV11-2	TRBJ2-3	CASSPKDTQYF	TGTGCCAGCAGCCCAAAAGATACGCAGTATTTT